A selection of T cell receptor beta chains follows, all from one sample in a study of T-cell memory formation after mild COVID-19. Via MiXCR, TCRdb re-called the 5' RACE reads, giving one row per CDR3 protein. This sample has hundreds of thousands of distinct CDR3 sequences; approximately 15% occur once, and the top ten carry about 22%. Sequenced material: PBMCs or a T cell subset sorted from them (not recorded which). The receptors originated from a young man who had mild COVID-19 (a few samples of this study predate the infection). Cell type and time point are not known. Both conserved end residues are part of each CDR3. A D gene is named only where the DNA matches it firmly. The size of a clone is reported for some rows only, either as once, few or many, or as a class for expanded clones.

v_call,d_call,clone_size,j_call,cdr3_nt,cdr3_aa
TRBV5-1,.,many,TRBJ2-4,TGCGCCAGCAGCTTGGGTGACGAAAACATTCAGTACTTC,CASSLGDENIQYF
TRBV5-1,.,few,TRBJ1-6,TGCGCCAGCAGCTTGGTTGGGGGGTTTAACTCACCCCTCCACTTT,CASSLVGGFNSPLHF
TRBV6-5,.,.,TRBJ1-1,TGTGCCAGCAGCCGATACCGTGAAGCTTTCTTT,CASSRYREAFF
TRBV20-1,.,.,TRBJ2-4,TGCAGTGCTAGATCTGAGTTGGACGCGGGGCAGTACTTC,CSARSELDAGQYF
TRBV20-1,.,few,TRBJ1-4,TGCAGTGCTAGTGGTATCCAGGGTTCGGGTGAAAAACTGTTTTTT,CSASGIQGSGEKLFF
TRBV20-1,.,.,TRBJ1-2,TGCAGTGCTATCCGAGACAGGATCTATGGCTACACCTTC,CSAIRDRIYGYTF
TRBV5-1,.,many,TRBJ2-3,TGCGCCAGCAGCTTGCGGGGGAGCACAGATACGCAGTATTTT,CASSLRGSTDTQYF
TRBV6-5,.,few,TRBJ1-2,TGTGCCAGCAGTTACTCGACACAGGGAGCCTATGGCTACACCTTC,CASSYSTQGAYGYTF
TRBV11-2,.,few,TRBJ2-5,TGTGCCAGCAGCTTCCGGGAGCTAGGGGAAGAGACCCAGTACTTC,CASSFRELGEETQYF
TRBV4-2,TRBD1,many,TRBJ2-5,TGTGCCAGCAGTCCTAGGGACAGGGGATCGGAGACCCAGTACTTC,CASSPRDRGSETQYF
TRBV9,TRBD2,few,TRBJ2-3,TGTGCCAGCAGCGAAAGCGGGGGGGCCGGGGATACGCAGTATTTT,CASSESGGAGDTQYF
TRBV4-2,.,few,TRBJ1-1,TGTGCCAGCAGCCAAATCCCGGAACCCGATAGAGCTTTCTTT,CASSQIPEPDRAFF
TRBV5-1,.,few,TRBJ2-1,TGCGCCAGCAGCTTGGAACAGGCCGGCACCTACAATGAGCAGTTCTTC,CASSLEQAGTYNEQFF
TRBV10-3,TRBD1,.,TRBJ2-1,TGTGCCATCAGTGGAGAACAGGGGGCGCTAACCAATGAGCAGTTCTTC,CAISGEQGALTNEQFF
TRBV4-2,.,.,TRBJ2-7,TGTGCCAGCAGCCCCCCCCGGAGACAGCAAGCCTACGAGCAGTACTTC,CASSPPRRQQAYEQYF
TRBV4-3,.,few,TRBJ1-5,TGCGCCAGCAGCCCGAGATTCGGGCAGCCCCAGCATTTT,CASSPRFGQPQHF
TRBV6-5,TRBD2,.,TRBJ2-5,TGTGCCAGCAGTCACACGAGACTAGCGGGGAAAGAGACCCAGTACTTC,CASSHTRLAGKETQYF
TRBV9,TRBD1,.,TRBJ2-7,TGTGCCAGCAGCTCCCGGACAGGATCCTACGAGCAGTACTTC,CASSSRTGSYEQYF
TRBV7-6,.,.,TRBJ1-6,TGTGCCAGCAGCCTAGGGGGGGATTATGGCCTTTCACCCCTCCACTTT,CASSLGGDYGLSPLHF
TRBV6-5,.,many,TRBJ2-3,TGTGCCAGCAGTTACTATCGAGGCACAGATACGCAGTATTTT,CASSYYRGTDTQYF
TRBV19,TRBD1,.,TRBJ2-7,TGTGCCAGTAGTATAATACCCGGGACAGGGGACTACGAGCAGTACTTC,CASSIIPGTGDYEQYF
TRBV12-3/TRBV12-4,.,many,TRBJ1-1,TGTGCCAGCAGGTTGAGGCTGCACACTGAAGCTTTCTTT,CASRLRLHTEAFF
TRBV30,.,.,TRBJ2-1,TGTGCCTGGAGCCCGGGGGAAGGGGAGCAGTTCTTC,CAWSPGEGEQFF